The T cell receptor beta chain described here comes from a study of spatial heterogeneity in lung cancer. Study context: Unique TCR and UMI combinations averaged more than ten appearances each in raw reads. General study results and limits: Counts of expanded intratumoral alpha and beta TCRs tracked tumor mutation counts.

The CDR3 has 13 residues. Per the germline V gene, CDR1 is SGHAT and CDR2 is FQNNGV. V dropped 1 base and J dropped 7 bases, with 5 bases sitting between them. Time point specified: sample taken at primary tumor resection. No cell sorting; template was whole RNA from tumor, lung tissue or PBMC. This clonotype came up many times. The antigen is not known. Using its own MiXCR run on the 5' RACE reads, TCRdb lists one record per CDR3 protein. The sample records 20,000 to 25,000 distinct CDR3 sequences, roughly 9% being singletons. The sequence came from a male donor with early-stage non-small cell lung cancer. Sample: lung tumor tissue, taken at surgery. The rearrangement uses TRBV11-2 and TRBJ1-6; D not resolved. CDR3 residues: CASSLVQNSPLHF. The CDR3 region has the DNA TGTGCCAGCAGCTTAGTGCAGAATTCACCCCTCCACTTT.